Below, one T cell receptor (beta chain) is given with its context. The data belong to a study of regulatory T cells in long-lasting Graves disease. Background on the study: The study counted Graves' disease as persistent given over 5 years of antithyroid drugs and positive TSH receptor antibodies.

Sequencing libraries for TCR beta were prepared with iRepertoire HTBI primers and Arm-PCR of CDR3 regions. TCRdb processed the multiplex PCR reads anew with MiXCR; each CDR3 protein has one entry. The sample yields 400,000 to 500,000 distinct CDR3 sequences, about 20% seen once. The time point here: persistent/refractory GD, antithyroid drugs over 5 years with positive TRAb. PBMC RNA served as the TCR library source. Losses at the gene ends were 7 bases for V and 2 bases for J; bases not matched to a gene: 11. This CDR3 is built from 16 residues. Germline V lookup: CDR1 LGHDT, CDR2 YNNKEL (reference sequence).

The TCR was taken from a female donor with Graves disease. Sequencing was performed on peripheral blood mononuclear cells (PBMCs), taken when the disease was refractory, from a patient treated with antithyroid drugs. V gene TRBV3-1 combines with J gene TRBJ1-3, with TRBD1 matching 7 bases. The CDR3 DNA follows: TGTGCCAGCAAAGGTGCCGACAGGGCCGCTGGAAACACCATATATTTT. It is translated as CASKGADRAAGNTIYF.